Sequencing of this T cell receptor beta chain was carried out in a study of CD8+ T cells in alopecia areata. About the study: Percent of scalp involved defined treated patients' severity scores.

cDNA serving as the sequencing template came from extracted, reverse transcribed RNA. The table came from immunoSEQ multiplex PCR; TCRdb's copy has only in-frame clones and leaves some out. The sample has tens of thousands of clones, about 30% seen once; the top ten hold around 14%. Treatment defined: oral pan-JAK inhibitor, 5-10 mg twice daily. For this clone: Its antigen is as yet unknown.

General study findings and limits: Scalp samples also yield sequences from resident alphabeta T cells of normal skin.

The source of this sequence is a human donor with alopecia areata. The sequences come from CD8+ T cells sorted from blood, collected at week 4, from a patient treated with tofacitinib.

Here the CDR3 reads CASSPYKNTGELFF. CDR3 DNA: TGTGCCAGCAGCCCATACAAGAACACCGGGGAGCTGTTTTTT. V and J are TRBV7-9 and TRBJ2-2; D not certain. Germline CDR1 is SEHNR and CDR2 is FQNEAQ (reference sequence). The CDR3 totals 14 residues. The V gene lost 5 bases and the J gene lost 1 base, with 8 bases spanning the gap.